This T cell receptor (beta chain) appears in the sequencing data of a study of T-cell memory formation after mild COVID-19. Germline loops: CDR1 LGHDT, CDR2 YNNKEL (reference sequence). The CDR3 spans 16 residues. V lost 6 bases, J lost 0 bases, and 7 bases stayed unmatched. Libraries for TCRalpha and TCRbeta carried sample barcodes and unique molecular identifiers via 5'RACE. A single record per CDR3 protein comes from TCRdb applying MiXCR to the 5' RACE reads. The table lists fewer than 300,000 distinct CDR3 sequences, around 15% of them singletons. V is TRBV3-1 and J is TRBJ2-3; 9 positions agree with TRBD2. The sequenced material came from PBMCs or a T cell subset sorted from them (not recorded which). The clonotype was recovered from a man aged 18 to 35 who had mild COVID-19 (a few samples of this study predate the infection). Cell type and time point are not known. Written as DNA, the CDR3 is TGTGCCAGCAGGTTAGCGGGGGCGTCTAGCACAGATACGCAGTATTTT. It translates to CASRLAGASSTDTQYF.